The rows below give T cell receptor beta chains drawn from one sample of a study of response to subunit inactivated influenza vaccine. Each CDR3 protein is one row after TCRdb ran MiXCR on the RT-PCR reads. The table shows under 500,000 distinct CDR3 sequences, with around 9.9% occurring only once. This specimen was PBMCs from blood, taken roughly 46 days after vaccination. These receptors were taken from a man over 45 who received an inactivated influenza vaccine. CDR3s include the opening cysteine and the closing phenylalanine or tryptophan.

j_call v_call cdr3_aa
TRBJ2-3 TRBV7-9 CASSLDKSWDTDTQYF
TRBJ1-3 TRBV15 CATSRDFSRGNTIYF
TRBJ2-7 TRBV12-3/TRBV12-4 CASSSTTGSYEQYF
TRBJ1-5 TRBV20-1 CSALNDRDNQPQHF
TRBJ2-1 TRBV5-1 CASSRTSSFNEQFF
TRBJ2-1 TRBV28 CASSLVGQGSSYNEQFF
TRBJ2-7 TRBV15 CATSTPGLALEQYF
TRBJ2-7 TRBV5-6 CASSSVQGDEQYF
TRBJ2-3 TRBV7-2 CASSSGSRNTQYF
TRBJ1-5 TRBV6-2/TRBV6-3 CASSDLEIGGNQPQHF
TRBJ2-1 TRBV4-3 CASSQVAAGAGEQFF
TRBJ2-3 TRBV2 CASSDLREGLADTQYF
TRBJ2-4 TRBV6-5 CASSSTESKNIQYF
TRBJ2-5 TRBV9 CASSVDPGQETQYF